This TCR beta chain came from a study of identical twins. In this sample, this clonotype turned up a few times. J lost 2 bases, V lost 0 bases, and 21 bases had no gene match. The CDR3 consists of 21 residues. Germline assignment: CDR1 MGHRA and CDR2 YSYEKL. Via MiXCR, TCRdb re-called the 5' RACE reads, giving one row per CDR3 protein. The repertoire holds hundreds of thousands of distinct CDR3 sequences, around 24% seen once, with about 0.48% in the top ten. This same sample was also taken into another study, of yellow fever vaccine responses in identical twins.

This chain uses TRBV4-1 with TRBJ2-5; 7 nucleotides agree with TRBD2. Source material: CD4+ T cells sorted from blood. The receptor's source is a woman between 18 and 29 years old in good health. The CDR3 coding sequence is TGCGCCAGCAGCCAAGATGACCCAATGGCGGGAGAGAGGGCCGCTCAAGAGACCCAGTACTTC. This encodes CASSQDDPMAGERAAQETQYF.